One sample yielded the 16 T cell receptor beta chains listed below, sequenced in a study of T-cell memory formation after mild COVID-19. TCRdb passed the 5' RACE reads through MiXCR, listing each CDR3 protein once. The sample shows more than 300,000 distinct CDR3 sequences, 13% to 15% of them seen only once. Sequencing input: PBMCs or a T cell subset sorted from them (not recorded which). These receptors originate from a young man who had mild COVID-19 (a few samples of this study predate the infection). Cell type and time point are not known.

This clonotype was counted ten times or more. The chain combines TRBV5-1 with TRBJ2-5; perhaps TRBD1 as D (5 bases). CDR3 length: 14 residues. V was pared by 1 base and J by 1 base, with 8 bases between. The germline gives CDR1 SGHRS, CDR2 YFSETQ. This chain's CDR3 is CASSLRDSQETQYF. Here the CDR3 DNA reads TGCGCCAGCAGCTTGCGCGACAGCCAAGAGACCCAGTACTTC.

There are a few counts of this clonotype. This chain connects TRBV7-8 to TRBJ2-7, with 11 bases that match TRBD2. The CDR3 covers 15 residues. The germline CDR1 and CDR2 sequences are SGHVS and FQNEAQ. V shed 7 bases, J shed 3 bases, and the junction held 8 bases outside the gene matches. The CDR3: CASTLEGTSGYEQYV. The CDR3 DNA sequence: TGTGCCAGCACCCTAGAAGGGACTAGCGGCTACGAGCAGTACGTC.

This chain connects TRBV7-7 to TRBJ2-3, with 11 nucleotides matching TRBD2. The V gene's germline CDR1 is SSHAT and CDR2 FNYEAQ (reference sequence). V trimming: 5 bases; J trimming: 2 bases; junction bases outside the gene matches: 3. CDR3 size: 15 residues. The CDR3, as DNA: TGTGCCAGCAGCCGACTAGCGGGGATCACAGATACGCAGTATTTT. Translating it yields CASSRLAGITDTQYF.

The genes are TRBV6-2 or TRBV6-3 and TRBJ2-5, with a possible D match to TRBD1 (5 bases). The germline CDR1 and CDR2 sequences are MNHEY and SVGEGT. The V end was cut by 5 bases, the J end by 4 bases, with 11 bases between. The CDR3 sequence is 13 residues long. The CDR3 protein is CASSHLGPETQYF. In nucleotides, the CDR3 is TGTGCCAGCAGTCACCTGGGGCCAGAGACCCAGTACTTC.

This rearrangement joins TRBV27 to TRBJ1-2; D possibly corresponds to TRBD1 (6 bases). The CDR3 is 14 amino acids. V lost 2 bases to trimming and J lost 4 bases, with 11 bases between them. Germline assignment: CDR1 MNHEY and CDR2 SMNVEV (reference sequence). CDR3 in DNA: TGTGCCAGCAGTTTAAAAGGAGGGGGCTATGGCTACACCTTC. This gives the protein CASSLKGGGYGYTF.

About this clonotype itself: Mismatch with germline at one junction end may stem from a read error. V is TRBV7-9 and J is TRBJ2-4, with D uncertain. This CDR3 region has 11 residues. Germline V gives CDR1 SEHNR, CDR2 FQNEAQ (reference sequence). This CDR3 reads CASSLAETTHF. The CDR3 DNA sequence: TGTGCCAGCAGCTTAGCGGAAACCACTCACTTC.

This chain connects TRBV6-5 to TRBJ1-3; D not certain. The V end was cut by 0 bases, the J end by 1 base, with 13 bases between. Germline V gene data show CDR1 as MNHEY and CDR2 as SVGAGI. The CDR3 runs to 17 residues. This CDR3 is CASSYSDGVGSGNTIYF. CDR3 DNA: TGTGCCAGCAGTTACTCGGACGGGGTTGGATCTGGAAACACCATATATTTT.

This clonotype was counted a few times. This chain links TRBV15 with TRBJ2-7; 7 bases map to TRBD1. The CDR3 runs to 20 residues. V shed 0 bases, J shed 2 bases, and the junction held 19 bases outside the gene matches. Germline V gene lookup returns CDR1 LNHNV and CDR2 YYDKDF (reference sequence). CDR3 region: CATSRDLPTGLPPGTYEQYV. The CDR3 DNA follows: TGTGCCACCAGCAGAGATTTGCCGACAGGGCTTCCCCCAGGGACCTACGAGCAGTACGTC.

This chain links TRBV6-5 with TRBJ1-3; TRBD1 matches at 9 bases. From germline, CDR1 is MNHEY and CDR2 SVGAGI. V shed 6 bases and J 3 bases; nucleotides not matched to a gene: 3. The length of the CDR3 is 14 residues. In DNA, the CDR3 is TGTGCCAGCAGAACGGGACAGGGTGGAAACACCATATATTTT. Amino acid sequence: CASRTGQGGNTIYF.

This clonotype was counted only a few times. V and J are TRBV5-5 and TRBJ1-1; 10 positions match TRBD1. The V segment lost 3 bases and the J segment 11 bases; nucleotides outside the gene matches: 10. From germline, CDR1 is SGHKS and CDR2 YYEKEE (reference sequence). This CDR3 is 14 amino acids long. The CDR3 bases are TGTGCCAGCAGCTCGACAGGGGGCCGGATCAGGGCTTTCTTT. Protein: CASSSTGGRIRAFF.

This clonotype has just a few counts. The chain couples TRBV6-2 or TRBV6-3 to TRBJ2-1; D is perhaps TRBD1 (6 bases). This CDR3 contains 13 residues. Per germline, CDR1 MNHEY and CDR2 SVGEGT. V was shortened by 8 bases and J by 7 bases, with 15 bases between the two germline ends. Here the CDR3 reads CASCALTGNEQFF. The CDR3 nucleotides are TGTGCCAGCTGTGCACTTACAGGGAATGAGCAGTTCTTC.

This clonotype was detected a few times. The chain links TRBV20-1 to TRBJ2-1, with a tentative D call TRBD1 (7 bases). This CDR3 has 12 amino acids. Trimming pared 5 bases from V and 8 bases from J, leaving 13 bases between. Per the germline V gene, CDR1 is DFQATT and CDR2 is SNEGSKA (reference sequence). CDR3: CSAFGGGDEQFF. CDR3 bases: TGCAGTGCTTTTGGAGGGGGCGATGAGCAGTTCTTC.

This clonotype has only a few counts. The V and J genes are TRBV7-9 and TRBJ1-3; D is possibly TRBD1 (5 bases). Trimming took off 8 bases at V and 4 bases at J, with 6 bases between the two ends. The germline gives CDR1 SEHNR, CDR2 FQNEAQ (reference sequence). The CDR3 totals 11 residues. Written as DNA, the CDR3 is TGTGCCAGCGGGACCGGAAACACCATATATTTT. This sequence encodes CASGTGNTIYF.

The chain joins TRBV7-9 to TRBJ2-1; 8 positions match TRBD2. This CDR3 is built from 15 residues. Germline V gene sequence: CDR1 SEHNR, CDR2 FQNEAQ (reference sequence). J lost 8 bases, V lost 5 bases, and 11 bases had no gene match. The CDR3 DNA follows: TGTGCCAGCAGCCAGGGACTAGTTGTGTCACATGAGCAGTTCTTC. The encoded protein is CASSQGLVVSHEQFF.

This clonotype has just a few counts. The chain combines TRBV29-1 with TRBJ2-3; no definite D call. CDR3 length: 12 residues. The germline V gene encodes CDR1 SQVTM and CDR2 ANQGSEA. Trimming stripped 1 base from V and 4 bases from J, with 6 bases between. CDR3 sequence reads: CSVEVGSDTQYF. As DNA, the CDR3 is TGCAGCGTTGAAGTCGGGTCAGATACGCAGTATTTT.

The chain couples TRBV20-1 to TRBJ1-1; D is uncertain. The germline V gene encodes CDR1 DFQATT and CDR2 SNEGSKA (reference sequence). V lost 2 bases to trimming and J lost 1 base, with 11 bases between them. CDR3 length: 14 amino acids. The CDR3 region is CSARNPRANTEAFF. The DNA for the CDR3 is TGCAGTGCTAGAAATCCTCGTGCGAACACTGAAGCTTTCTTT.